A single sample is the source of the 21 T cell receptor beta chains below, sequenced in a study of T cells after yellow fever vaccination. TCRdb reprocessed the 5' RACE reads via MiXCR and lists one record per CDR3 protein. This sample has some 100,000 distinct CDR3 sequences, with about 8.8% found just once. Sample: CD8+ T cells not binding an NS4B(214-222) dextramer, sorted from PBMCs, taken less than 16 days after the first yellow fever vaccination. All receptors derive from a man in his late teens or twenties who received the YFV17D yellow fever vaccine.

About this clonotype itself: A read error may explain this, as a much larger clone is one base away. The chain carries TRBV5-1 and TRBJ2-2, with D uncertain. Trimming left V 6 bases short and J 2 bases short, with 5 bases between. The CDR3 sequence is 12 residues long. Looked up from germline, CDR1 is SGHRS and CDR2 is YFSETQ. Here the CDR3 reads CASTFNTGELFF. For the CDR3, the DNA is TGCGCCAGCACCTTTAACACCGGGGAGCTGTTTTTT.

This clonotype was seen many times. V gene TRBV9 combines with J gene TRBJ2-3; D is perhaps TRBD2 (6 bases). CDR1 and CDR2 from the germline V gene are SGDLS and YYNGEE. The length of the CDR3 is 16 residues. Trimming left V 4 bases short and J 1 base short, with 16 bases between. The CDR3 DNA sequence: TGTGCCAGCAGCCAGTGGGGGGAGCTGCGCACAGATACGCAGTATTTT. Translation: CASSQWGELRTDTQYF.

This chain links TRBV12-3 or TRBV12-4 with TRBJ2-3, with 7 bases fitting TRBD1. The CDR3 runs 16 residues. V was pared by 6 bases and J by 1 base, with 10 bases of the junction left unmatched. CDR3 coding DNA: TGTGCCAGCAGCCGCGACAGGGTGGGCGGCACAGATACGCAGTATTTT. Protein product: CASSRDRVGGTDTQYF.

This clonotype appeared a few times. The chain employs TRBV2 and TRBJ1-2, with TRBD1 matching over 7 bases. This CDR3 is built from 19 residues. Trimming cost V 0 bases and J 4 bases; bases outside gene matches: 17. Germline CDR1 SNHLY, CDR2 FYNNEI. This CDR3 is CASSEASPSSPGGTYGYTF. The CDR3 nucleotides read TGTGCCAGCAGTGAAGCTTCGCCTTCCTCGCCAGGGGGGACCTATGGCTACACCTTC.

This clonotype was seen a few times. The chain employs TRBV2 and TRBJ2-5, with a tentative D call TRBD1 (7 bases). Germline V gene data show CDR1 as SNHLY and CDR2 as FYNNEI. V lost 8 bases and J 5 bases, leaving 24 bases between the germline ends. The CDR3 consists of 16 residues. As DNA, the CDR3 is TGTGCCAGCTCAGGGGGGACCTCGGGAAGAGGGGAGACCCAGTACTTC. Protein: CASSGGTSGRGETQYF.

In this sample, this clonotype turned up a few times. This CDR3 reads CASSSDRANNEQYF. The DNA for the CDR3 is TGCGCCAGCAGTTCGGACAGGGCAAACAACGAGCAGTACTTC. The J gene is TRBJ2-7, the V gene TRBV10-2, with 8 bases identical to TRBD1. CDR1 and CDR2 (germline): WSHSY, SAAADI. V dropped 5 bases and J dropped 5; count of bases not matched to a gene: 8. This CDR3 contains 14 residues.

This clonotype was seen more than once but under ten times. V is TRBV7-9 and J is TRBJ1-1, with D possibly TRBD1 on 5 matching bases. V lost 2 bases to trimming and J lost 7 bases, with 11 bases between them. The CDR3 runs 13 residues. Per germline, CDR1 SEHNR and CDR2 FQNEAQ (reference sequence). The CDR3 bases are TGTGCCAGCAGCTTAAATTCAGGGCTTGAAGCTTTCTTT. Protein sequence: CASSLNSGLEAFF.

This clonotype was picked up a small number of times. V and J are TRBV7-6 and TRBJ2-2; 8 nucleotides match TRBD1. The CDR3 is 19 residues long. Germline V gene lookup returns CDR1 SGHVS and CDR2 FNYEAQ. Germline trimming cut 1 base from V and 2 bases from J; bases unmatched to any gene: 12. The CDR3 DNA reads as TGTGCCAGCAGCTTAGGCCCTCCCTCGGGACAGGCTAACACCGGGGAGCTGTTTTTT. Translated, it gives CASSLGPPSGQANTGELFF. The full variable domain, completed using reference TRBV7-6 and TRBJ2-2, is GAGVSQSPRYKVTKRGQDVALRCDPISGHVSLYWYRQALGQGPEFLTYFNYEAQQDKSGLPNDRFSAERPEGSISTLTIQRTEQRDSAMYRCASSLGPPSGQANTGELFFGEGSRLTVL.

This clonotype showed up just a few times. CDR3 residues: CASSQDPLAIPGELFF. In DNA, the CDR3 is TGCGCCAGCAGCCAAGACCCACTAGCGATCCCCGGGGAGCTGTTTTTT. This rearrangement joins TRBV4-3 to TRBJ2-2, with TRBD2 matching 7 bases. J lost 6 bases, V lost 0 bases, and 7 bases had no gene match. Germline V gives CDR1 LGHNA, CDR2 YSLEER. This CDR3 spans 16 amino acids.

The rearrangement uses TRBV7-6 and TRBJ2-5; either TRBD1 or TRBD2 may supply D (6 bases each). CDR3 length equals 15 residues. The germline gives CDR1 SGHVS, CDR2 FNYEAQ. Trimming took off 4 bases at V and 3 bases at J, with 15 bases between the two ends. As DNA, the CDR3 is TGTGCCAGCAGCTCCAGTCGGGGGCCGGAAGAGACCCAGTACTTC. This encodes CASSSSRGPEETQYF. Using reference TRBV7-6 and TRBJ2-5 for the parts outside the CDR3, the full variable domain is GAGVSQSPRYKVTKRGQDVALRCDPISGHVSLYWYRQALGQGPEFLTYFNYEAQQDKSGLPNDRFSAERPEGSISTLTIQRTEQRDSAMYRCASSSSRGPEETQYFGPGTRLLVL.

A few counts support this clonotype. The chain combines TRBV27 with TRBJ2-1; D possibly corresponds to TRBD2 (6 bases). Per the germline V gene, CDR1 is MNHEY and CDR2 is SMNVEV (reference sequence). Trimming took 6 bases from V and 7 from J, leaving 13 bases between them. There are 13 residues in the CDR3. The CDR3 DNA reads as TGTGCCAGCAGATGGGGGACTTTTAATGAGCAGTTCTTC. Protein product: CASRWGTFNEQFF.

The V and J genes are TRBV4-1 and TRBJ2-7; a weak D match, TRBD2 (6 bases). The CDR3 extends over 15 amino acids. V dropped 0 bases and J dropped 1 base, with 10 bases sitting between them. The germline V gene encodes CDR1 MGHRA and CDR2 YSYEKL. CDR3 loop: CASSQEEGTSYEQYF. CDR3 in DNA: TGCGCCAGCAGCCAAGAGGAGGGGACTTCCTACGAGCAGTACTTC.

The V and J genes are TRBV12-5 and TRBJ2-1; TRBD2 might be the D (7 bases). Trimming removed 5 bases at V and 2 bases at J, with 16 bases between. The germline CDR1 and CDR2 sequences are LGHNT and FRNRAP. The CDR3 has 16 amino acids. CDR3 sequence reads: CASGPQGGGAYNEQFF. The DNA of the CDR3 is TGTGCTAGTGGTCCTCAGGGAGGGGGGGCCTACAATGAGCAGTTCTTC.

This clonotype showed up just a few times. The chain uses TRBV7-3 and TRBJ2-2; D is unclear. Germline V gene lookup returns CDR1 SGHTA and CDR2 FQGTGA. V lost 5 bases to trimming and J lost 0 bases, with 10 bases between them. The CDR3 has 15 residues. The chain's CDR3 is CASSPDGANTGELFF. CDR3 sequence (DNA): TGTGCCAGCAGCCCGGACGGCGCGAACACCGGGGAGCTGTTTTTT.

V usage is TRBV4-3 and J usage is TRBJ1-1; D call uncertain. V was trimmed by 0 bases and J by 0 bases, leaving 14 bases between them. This CDR3 is built from 17 residues. In germline, CDR1 is LGHNA, CDR2 YSLEER. The CDR3, as DNA: TGCGCCAGCAGCCAAGATTACTTTAGAAACGTGAACACTGAAGCTTTCTTT. Protein sequence: CASSQDYFRNVNTEAFF.

In this sample, this clonotype is medium-sized. The chain uses TRBV3-1 and TRBJ2-1; D is unresolved. Germline CDR1 and CDR2: LGHDT and YNNKEL (reference sequence). This CDR3 is built from 16 residues. Trimming removed 1 base at V and 9 bases at J, with 19 bases between. In DNA form, the CDR3 reads TGTGCCAGCAGCCAAGTGACCGGAGAGAACTCGGGTGAGCAGTTCTTC. This gives the protein CASSQVTGENSGEQFF.

This clonotype has just a few counts. V and J are TRBV6-5 and TRBJ2-1, with 7 bases lining up with TRBD2. CDR1 is MNHEY, CDR2 SVGAGI, per germline. The ends lost 2 bases at V and 6 bases at J; junction bases unmatched: 4. The CDR3 covers 14 residues. The CDR3 DNA follows: TGTGCCAGCAGTTACCGGGGAGGGATCAATGAGCAGTTCTTC. Its translation is CASSYRGGINEQFF.

This clonotype was seen a few times. The chain is built from TRBV12-3 or TRBV12-4 and TRBJ2-7; D uncertain. V gave up 6 bases and J gave up 4 bases, with 16 bases separating them. The length of the CDR3 is 14 residues. The CDR3 is CASRAATSIYEQYF. In nucleotides, the CDR3 is TGTGCCAGCAGGGCAGCGACTTCTATTTACGAGCAGTACTTC.

CDR3 residues: CASSLRADTQYF. In nucleotides, the CDR3 is TGTGCCAGCAGCTTGAGGGCAGATACGCAGTATTTT. The V and J genes are TRBV5-4 and TRBJ2-3; D ambiguous. The CDR3 contains 12 residues. The V and J ends lost 1 base and 4 bases respectively, with 4 bases between them. Looked up from germline, CDR1 is SGHNT and CDR2 is YYREEE (reference sequence).

The chain is built from TRBV7-3 and TRBJ2-7; D not resolved. CDR1 is SGHTA, CDR2 FQGTGA, per germline. The CDR3 extends over 14 amino acids. V lost 2 bases and J lost 2, with 10 bases in between. The CDR3 coding sequence is TGTGCCAGCAGCTTATATGCCGGCGCCTACGAGCAGTACTTC. Translation: CASSLYAGAYEQYF.

The chain links TRBV19 to TRBJ2-7; 9 nucleotides line up with TRBD2. V lost 5 bases and J lost 7; bases outside the gene matches: 6. Germline CDR1 and CDR2: LNHDA and SQIVND (reference sequence). The CDR3 spans 13 residues. The CDR3 region has the DNA TGTGCCAGTAGTGAATTAGCGGGGGAGGAGCAGTACGTC. This codes for CASSELAGEEQYV.